This record concerns one T cell receptor beta chain sequence. In its sample, this clonotype was seen a few times. Its cognate antigen has yet to be identified. Base-call qualities are not available, and no considerably larger clone is one nucleotide away. The entry originates in a study of T cell repertoires in cytomegalovirus infection (dated by TCRdb to about 2019). Context from the whole study: The peptide stimulations were aimed at well-studied HLA-B-restricted epitopes as well as recently identified HLA-C-restricted CMV epitopes, whose presentation resists viral immunomodulation. The HLA type of each donor mattered for the analysis, because public TCR beta signatures pointed to carriage of CMV infection along with the matching HLA type.

The sequencer was an Illumina HiSeq 1500. The public reads were reprocessed in TCRdb via fastp at Q25 and MiXCR, keeping in-frame beta chains. Each entry is one CDR3 protein sequence, shown with its most common DNA and genes. The sample table holds 90,000 to 110,000 distinct CDR3 sequences, of which about 30% were seen once. Of the sample, 81% falls within the top ten clones. Explained via the paper, the treatment or condition label denotes: in vitro stimulation with specific CMV peptide epitopes to enrich CMV-specific T cells. Study-wide findings and limitations: Carriers of CMV infection plus the relevant HLA type were discriminated by the cumulative frequency of public TCR beta family members in the study cohort and in an independent approximately 340-donor cohort. The ex vivo response was dominated by HLA-C-restricted CMV-specific TCR beta clonotypes, which also provided the single most frequent clonotype in two of eight donors.

The sequencing here drew on CD8+ T cells from cultured PBMCs, taken from culture after CMV antigen stimulation. This clonotype originated in a human donor in good health (CMV status not recorded). Some clones in this sample may be carry-over from other donors' samples.

The CDR3 protein: CASRLDGNYNSPLHF. The DNA sequence is TGTGCCAGTAGGTTGGACGGAAATTATAATTCACCCCTCCACTTT. The rearrangement joined TRBV19 to TRBJ1-6; confidence is insufficient to name the D gene. Cut back by 6 bases and 4 bases, the V and J ends lie 13 bases apart. The CDR1 and CDR2 encoded by the germline V gene (reference sequence) are LNHDA and SQIVND. Its CDR3 holds 15 amino acids, cysteine through phenylalanine. Here the CDR3 DNA is all that survives: 45 bases in frame from base 1.